Described below is a single T cell receptor beta chain sequence and its context. The CDR3 totals 14 residues. V was clipped by 8 bases and J by 3 bases; unmatched bases: 4. Per the germline V gene, CDR1 is SNHLY and CDR2 is FYNNEI. This specimen belongs to a study of blood T cell repertoires in COVID-19. Sequenced by immunoSEQ multiplex PCR; TCRdb stores in-frame clones only, minus some. The table has around 29,000 clones, over 75% seen once. The sequenced sample consisted of peripheral blood. The source of this sequence is a woman aged 55-69 years with active COVID-19. The chain couples TRBV2 to TRBJ2-2; TRBD1 matches at 9 bases. CDR3 sequence (DNA): TGTGCCAGCCAGAGACAGGGGGACACCGGGGAGCTGTTTTTT. It yields the protein CASQRQGDTGELFF.